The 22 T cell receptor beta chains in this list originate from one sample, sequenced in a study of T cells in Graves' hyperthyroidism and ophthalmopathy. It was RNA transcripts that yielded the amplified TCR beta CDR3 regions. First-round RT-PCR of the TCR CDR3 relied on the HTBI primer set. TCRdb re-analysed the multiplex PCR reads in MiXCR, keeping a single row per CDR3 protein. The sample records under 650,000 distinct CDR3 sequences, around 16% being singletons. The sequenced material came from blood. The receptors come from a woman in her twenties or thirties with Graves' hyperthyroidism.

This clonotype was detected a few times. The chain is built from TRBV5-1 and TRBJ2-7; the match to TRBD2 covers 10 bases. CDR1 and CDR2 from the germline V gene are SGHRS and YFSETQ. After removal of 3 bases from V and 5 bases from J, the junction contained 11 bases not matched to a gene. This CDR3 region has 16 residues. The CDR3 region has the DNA TGCGCCAGCAGCTCGACCGTAGCGGGAGGAGTCCACGAGCAGTACTTC. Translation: CASSSTVAGGVHEQYF.

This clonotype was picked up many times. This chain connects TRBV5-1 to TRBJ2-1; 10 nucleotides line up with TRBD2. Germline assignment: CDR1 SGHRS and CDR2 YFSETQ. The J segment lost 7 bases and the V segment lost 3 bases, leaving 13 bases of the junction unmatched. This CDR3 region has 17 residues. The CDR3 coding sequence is TGCGCCAGCAGCTCACCCAGTAGCGGGAGGCTTGGGAATGAGCAGTTCTTC. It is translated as CASSSPSSGRLGNEQFF.

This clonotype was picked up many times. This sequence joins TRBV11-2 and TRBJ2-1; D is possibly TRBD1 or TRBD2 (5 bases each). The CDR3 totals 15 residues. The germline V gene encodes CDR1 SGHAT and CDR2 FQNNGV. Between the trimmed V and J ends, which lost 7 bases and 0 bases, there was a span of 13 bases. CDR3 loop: CASTEGLSSYNEQFF. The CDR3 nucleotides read TGTGCCAGCACCGAGGGGTTGAGCTCCTACAATGAGCAGTTCTTC.

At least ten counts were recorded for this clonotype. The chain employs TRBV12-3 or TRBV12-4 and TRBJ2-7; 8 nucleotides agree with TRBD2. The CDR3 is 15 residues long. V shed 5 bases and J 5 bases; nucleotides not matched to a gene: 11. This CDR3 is CASSPVAGFFNEQYF. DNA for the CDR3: TGTGCCAGCAGTCCGGTAGCGGGGTTTTTTAACGAGCAGTACTTC.

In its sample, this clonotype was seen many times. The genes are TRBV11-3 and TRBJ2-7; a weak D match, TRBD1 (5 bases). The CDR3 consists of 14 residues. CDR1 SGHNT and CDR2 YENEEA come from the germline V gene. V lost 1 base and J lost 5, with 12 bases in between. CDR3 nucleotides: TGTGCCAGCAGCTTAGTAAGGGGCTTCAACGAGCAGTACTTC. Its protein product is CASSLVRGFNEQYF.

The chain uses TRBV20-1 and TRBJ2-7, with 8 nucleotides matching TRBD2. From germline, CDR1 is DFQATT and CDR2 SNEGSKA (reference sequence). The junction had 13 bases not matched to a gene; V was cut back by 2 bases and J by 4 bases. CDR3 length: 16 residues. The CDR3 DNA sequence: TGCAGTGCTAGAAGGGGGAGGCGGGAGGCCGGGTACGAGCAGTACTTC. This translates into CSARRGRREAGYEQYF.

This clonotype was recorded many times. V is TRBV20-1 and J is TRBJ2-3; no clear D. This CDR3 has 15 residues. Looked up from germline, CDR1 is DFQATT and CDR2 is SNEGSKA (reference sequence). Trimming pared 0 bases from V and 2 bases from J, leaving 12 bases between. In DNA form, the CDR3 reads TGCAGTGCTAGAGATTTAGGCGGAAACACAGATACGCAGTATTTT. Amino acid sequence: CSARDLGGNTDTQYF.

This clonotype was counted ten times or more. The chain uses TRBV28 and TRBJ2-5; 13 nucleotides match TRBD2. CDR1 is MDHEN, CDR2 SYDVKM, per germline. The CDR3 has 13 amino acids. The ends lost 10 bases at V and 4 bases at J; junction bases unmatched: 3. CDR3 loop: CATGLAGVETQYF. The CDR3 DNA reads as TGTGCCACAGGACTAGCGGGAGTAGAGACCCAGTACTTC.

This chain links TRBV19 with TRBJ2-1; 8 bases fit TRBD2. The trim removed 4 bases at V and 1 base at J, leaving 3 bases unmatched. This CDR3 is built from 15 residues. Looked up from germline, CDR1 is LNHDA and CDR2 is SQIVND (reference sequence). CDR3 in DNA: TGTGCCAGTAGTAGAGCGGGAGAATCCTACAATGAGCAGTTCTTC. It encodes CASSRAGESYNEQFF. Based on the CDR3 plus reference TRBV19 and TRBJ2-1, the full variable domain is DGGITQSPKYLFRKEGQNVTLSCEQNLNHDAMYWYRQDPGQGLRLIYYSQIVNDFQKGDIAEGYSVSREKKESFPLTVTSAQKNPTAFYLCASSRAGESYNEQFFGPGTRLTVL.

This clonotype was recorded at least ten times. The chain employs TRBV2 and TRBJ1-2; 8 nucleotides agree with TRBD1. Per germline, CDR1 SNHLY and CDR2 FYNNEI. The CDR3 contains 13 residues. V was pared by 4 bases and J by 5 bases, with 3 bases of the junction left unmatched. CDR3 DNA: TGTGCCAGCAGTGCACAGGGGGTGTATGGCTACACCTTC. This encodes CASSAQGVYGYTF.

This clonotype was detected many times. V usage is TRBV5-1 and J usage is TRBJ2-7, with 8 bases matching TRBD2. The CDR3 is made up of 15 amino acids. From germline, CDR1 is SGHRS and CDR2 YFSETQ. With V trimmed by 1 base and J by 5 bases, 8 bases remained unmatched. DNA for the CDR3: TGCGCCAGCAGCTTGTGGCCTTCGGGAGGGAACGAGCAGTACTTC. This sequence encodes CASSLWPSGGNEQYF.

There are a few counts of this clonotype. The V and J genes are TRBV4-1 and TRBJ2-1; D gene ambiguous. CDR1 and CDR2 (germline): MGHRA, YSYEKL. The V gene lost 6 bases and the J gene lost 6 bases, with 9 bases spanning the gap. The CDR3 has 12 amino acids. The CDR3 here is CASRQQGNEQFF. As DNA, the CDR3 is TGCGCCAGCAGGCAACAAGGCAATGAGCAGTTCTTC.

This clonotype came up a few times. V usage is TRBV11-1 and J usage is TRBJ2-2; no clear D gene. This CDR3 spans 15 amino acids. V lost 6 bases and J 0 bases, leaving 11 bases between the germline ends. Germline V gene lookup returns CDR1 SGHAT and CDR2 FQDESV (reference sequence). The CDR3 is CASRDGRTNTGELFF. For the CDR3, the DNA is TGTGCCAGCAGGGACGGCCGAACGAACACCGGGGAGCTGTTTTTT.

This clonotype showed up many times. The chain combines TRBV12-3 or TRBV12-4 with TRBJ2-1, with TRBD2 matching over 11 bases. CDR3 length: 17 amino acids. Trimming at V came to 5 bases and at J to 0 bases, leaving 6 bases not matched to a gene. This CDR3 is CASSPRTSGYSYNEQFF. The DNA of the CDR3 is TGTGCCAGCAGTCCGCGGACTAGCGGGTACTCCTACAATGAGCAGTTCTTC.

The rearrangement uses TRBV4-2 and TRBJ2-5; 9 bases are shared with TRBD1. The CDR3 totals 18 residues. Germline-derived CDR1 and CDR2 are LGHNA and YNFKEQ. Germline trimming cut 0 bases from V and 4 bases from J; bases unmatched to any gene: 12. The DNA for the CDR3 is TGTGCCAGCAGCCAAGAGTGGGGGACAGGGATTTCGGGAGAGACCCAGTACTTC. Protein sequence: CASSQEWGTGISGETQYF.

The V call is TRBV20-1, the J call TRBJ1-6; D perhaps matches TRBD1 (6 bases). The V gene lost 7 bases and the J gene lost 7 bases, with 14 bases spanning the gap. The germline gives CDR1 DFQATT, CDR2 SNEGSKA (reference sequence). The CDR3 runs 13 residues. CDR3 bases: TGCAGTGTTCACAGGGTTGGCAATTCACCCCTCCACTTT. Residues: CSVHRVGNSPLHF.

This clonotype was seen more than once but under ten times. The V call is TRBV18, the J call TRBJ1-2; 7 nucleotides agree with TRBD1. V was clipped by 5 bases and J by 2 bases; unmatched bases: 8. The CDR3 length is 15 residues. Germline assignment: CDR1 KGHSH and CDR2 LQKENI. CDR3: CASSTTGDQNYGYTF. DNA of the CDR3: TGTGCCAGCTCAACCACAGGGGACCAAAACTATGGCTACACCTTC. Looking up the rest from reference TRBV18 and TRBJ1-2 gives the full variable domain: NAGVMQNPRHLVRRRGQEARLRCSPMKGHSHVYWYRQLPEEGLKFMVYLQKENIIDESGMPKERFSAEFPKEGPSILRIQQVVRGDSAAYFCASSTTGDQNYGYTFGSGTRLTVV.

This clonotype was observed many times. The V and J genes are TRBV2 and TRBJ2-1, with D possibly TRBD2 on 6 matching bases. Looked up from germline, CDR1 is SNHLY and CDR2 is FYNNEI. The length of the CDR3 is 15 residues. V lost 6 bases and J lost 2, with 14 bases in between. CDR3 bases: TGTGCCAGCAGGTCTGACGGGAGCACCTACAATGAGCAGTTCTTC. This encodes CASRSDGSTYNEQFF.

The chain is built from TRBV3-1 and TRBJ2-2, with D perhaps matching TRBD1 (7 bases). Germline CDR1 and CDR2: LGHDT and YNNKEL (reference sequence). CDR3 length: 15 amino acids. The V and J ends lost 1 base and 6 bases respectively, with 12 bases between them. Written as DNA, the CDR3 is TGTGCCAGCAGCCAAGGAGTCAGGGGGGCCGGGGAGCTGTTTTTT. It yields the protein CASSQGVRGAGELFF.

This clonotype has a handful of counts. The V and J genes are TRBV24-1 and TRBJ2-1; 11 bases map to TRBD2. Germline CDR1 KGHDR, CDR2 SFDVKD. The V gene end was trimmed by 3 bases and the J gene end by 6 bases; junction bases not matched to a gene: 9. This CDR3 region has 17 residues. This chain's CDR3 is CATSDPMAGTSGNEQFF. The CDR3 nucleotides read TGTGCCACCAGTGATCCAATGGCCGGGACTAGCGGCAATGAGCAGTTCTTC.

The CDR3 loop is CSARRGQGANEQYF. The CDR3 DNA sequence: TGCAGTGCGCGTAGGGGCCAGGGGGCTAACGAGCAGTACTTC. The J gene is TRBJ2-7, the V gene TRBV20-1; 8 bases match TRBD1. CDR3 size: 14 residues. Germline loops: CDR1 DFQATT, CDR2 SNEGSKA (reference sequence). The J segment lost 5 bases and the V segment lost 6 bases, leaving 12 bases of the junction unmatched.

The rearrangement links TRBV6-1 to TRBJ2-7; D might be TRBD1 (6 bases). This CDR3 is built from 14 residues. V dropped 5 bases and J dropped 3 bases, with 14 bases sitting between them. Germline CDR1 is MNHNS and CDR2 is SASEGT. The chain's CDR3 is CASSHVRGFYEQYF. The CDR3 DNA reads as TGTGCCAGCAGTCACGTCAGGGGTTTCTACGAGCAGTACTTC.